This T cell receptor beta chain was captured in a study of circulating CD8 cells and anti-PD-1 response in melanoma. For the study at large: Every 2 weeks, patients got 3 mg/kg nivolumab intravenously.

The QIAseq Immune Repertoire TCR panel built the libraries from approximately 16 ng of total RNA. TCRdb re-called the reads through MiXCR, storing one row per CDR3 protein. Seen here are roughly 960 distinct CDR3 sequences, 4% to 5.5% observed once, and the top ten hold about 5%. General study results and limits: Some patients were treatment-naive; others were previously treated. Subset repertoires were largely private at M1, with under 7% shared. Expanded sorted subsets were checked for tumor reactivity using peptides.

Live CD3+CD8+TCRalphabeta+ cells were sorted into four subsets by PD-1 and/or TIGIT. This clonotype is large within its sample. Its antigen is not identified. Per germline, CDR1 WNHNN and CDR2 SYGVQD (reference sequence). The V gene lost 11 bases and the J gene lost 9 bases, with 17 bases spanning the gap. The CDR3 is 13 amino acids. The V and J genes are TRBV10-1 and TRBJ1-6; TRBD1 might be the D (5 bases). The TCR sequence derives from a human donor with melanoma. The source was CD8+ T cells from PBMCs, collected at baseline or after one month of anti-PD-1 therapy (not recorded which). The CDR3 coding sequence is TGCGCCGGGGAGGGACCCGTCGGTTCACCCCTCCACTTT. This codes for CAGEGPVGSPLHF.